Given below is one T cell receptor (beta chain) in context. The sample comes from a study of blood T cell repertoires in COVID-19. Study overall: The samples span acute and convalescent COVID-19 from the United States, Italy and Spain. T cells, B-cell-depleted T cells, or PBMCs provided the cDNA or gDNA that served as material.

In the authors' workflow: Nucleated cell counts were estimated from reference gene primer amplification. Produced via immunoSEQ multiplex PCR; TCRdb's table is partial and in-frame only. That table furnishes V, J and clone size, whereas the DNA furnished D and trimming. The sample includes around 100,000 clones, more than 80% of them seen just once. V lost 4 bases and J 0 bases, leaving 20 bases between the germline ends. This CDR3 spans 18 amino acids. From germline, CDR1 is LGHDT and CDR2 YNNKEL (reference sequence). Specimen: peripheral blood. The source is a human donor in a cohort sampled during active COVID-19. V is TRBV3-1 (or the pseudogene TRBV3-2) and J is TRBJ2-3; D is possibly TRBD2 (6 bases). CDR3 sequence (DNA): TGTGCCAGCAGCCGGAGGGGAACAGGTCGATCTAGCACAGATACGCAGTATTTT. This gives the protein CASSRRGTGRSSTDTQYF.